One sample yielded the 8 T cell receptor beta chains listed below, sequenced in a study of beta chain features in type 1 diabetes. No antigen is known for these receptors. Investigators reverse transcribed all isolated RNA, so they sequenced expressed TCRB transcripts. Libraries were prepared by immunoSEQ multiplex PCR; TCRdb keeps only in-frame clonotypes and omits some of them. This sample yields 160,000 or so clones, of which 9% to 10% are seen a single time; approximately 0.7% belongs to the top ten. Study-wide findings and caveats: In every one of the four CD4+ subsets, TCRB CDR3s were moderately but significantly shorter in Type 1 diabetes patients.

Input material: central memory CD4+ T cells from blood. The receptors derive from a woman aged 30 to 39 with type 1 diabetes.

This clone showed up just a few times. This sequence joins TRBV19 and TRBJ2-3; 13 nucleotides agree with TRBD2. This CDR3 region has 14 residues. The V segment lost 9 bases and the J segment 6 bases; nucleotides outside the gene matches: 6. The germline V gene has CDR1 LNHDA and CDR2 SQIVND (reference sequence). The CDR3 region is CASQGLAGTDTQYF. The CDR3 DNA sequence: TGTGCCAGCCAGGGACTAGCGGGAACTGATACGCAGTATTTT.

This clone was seen a few times. The chain couples TRBV30 to TRBJ2-5; D is uncertain. Germline V gene sequence: CDR1 GTSNPN, CDR2 SVGIG (reference sequence). The CDR3 is made up of 12 amino acids. V was clipped by 2 bases and J by 7 bases, with 11 bases between them. The CDR3 nucleotides are TGTGCCTGGAGTCCCCTAGTAGGGACCCAGTACTTC. It translates to CAWSPLVGTQYF.

This clone was recorded a few times. V and J are TRBV4-1 and TRBJ2-4; TRBD1 matches at 8 bases. Unmatched junction bases numbered 5, after V lost 5 bases and J lost 2 bases. The CDR3 length is 15 residues. Germline V gene data show CDR1 as MGHRA and CDR2 as YSYEKL. Here the CDR3 reads CASSYDRGTKNIQYF. CDR3 DNA sequence: TGCGCCAGCAGCTACGACAGGGGAACCAAAAACATTCAGTACTTC.

The chain carries TRBV4-2 and TRBJ2-3, with TRBD1 as a possible D gene (6 bases). The length of the CDR3 is 16 residues. Germline values: CDR1 LGHNA, CDR2 YNFKEQ. Trimming removed 0 bases from V and 6 bases from J, with 16 bases in between. CDR3 nucleotides: TGTGCCAGCAGCCAAGAATGGGGGACACTACCCGATACGCAGTATTTT. It specifies CASSQEWGTLPDTQYF.

This clone was observed a handful of times. J is TRBJ2-2 and V is TRBV27, with D tentatively TRBD1 (5 bases). The CDR3 sequence is 15 residues long. The germline V gene encodes CDR1 MNHEY and CDR2 SMNVEV (reference sequence). The V end was cut by 8 bases, the J end by 6 bases, with 19 bases between. The CDR3, as DNA: TGTGCCAGCTCTTACGGAAGGGGTAACCCCGGGGAGCTGTTTTTT. This codes for CASSYGRGNPGELFF.

This clone was counted between two and nine times. The chain employs TRBV4-1 and TRBJ2-7; D might be TRBD2 (6 bases). The CDR3 sequence is 19 residues long. Trimming left V 1 base short and J 4 bases short, with 26 bases between. Per germline, CDR1 MGHRA and CDR2 YSYEKL. CDR3 amino acids: CASSQAFLEGVGGSYEQYF. CDR3 in DNA: TGCGCCAGCAGCCAAGCCTTTCTGGAAGGAGTTGGGGGGTCGTACGAGCAGTACTTC.

This clone was seen only a few times. This rearrangement joins TRBV4-1 to TRBJ1-2, with 10 positions matching TRBD1. Germline-derived CDR1 and CDR2 are MGHRA and YSYEKL. J lost 4 bases, V lost 0 bases, and 5 bases had no gene match. The CDR3 contains 16 residues. Written as DNA, the CDR3 is TGCGCCAGCAGCCAAGATAGGACAGGGGGGATCTATGGCTACACCTTC. Translated: CASSQDRTGGIYGYTF.

This sequence joins TRBV4-1 and TRBJ2-1; 8 bases are shared with TRBD2. V dropped 0 bases and J dropped 4; count of bases not matched to a gene: 8. Germline V lookup: CDR1 MGHRA, CDR2 YSYEKL. This CDR3 is built from 17 residues. CDR3 loop: CASSQEGGLAGYNEQFF. In DNA form, the CDR3 reads TGCGCCAGCAGCCAAGAAGGAGGTCTAGCGGGTTACAATGAGCAGTTCTTC.